This T cell receptor beta chain was documented in a study of T-cell memory formation after mild COVID-19. Broader study findings: CD8+ contracting clones occupied EMRA, while CD4+ ones occupied mainly CM and EM. Clones contracting over day 15 to 85 were CD4/CD8 balanced, with later expanders leaning CD4+. Within pre-infection memory, some responding clones were found, suggesting cross-reactive memory joined.

In the case of this clonotype: What it binds is not known.

Employing constant-segment primers, 5'RACE generated TCR alpha and TCR beta cDNA libraries bearing sample barcodes and UMIs. TCRdb re-derived calls from the 5' RACE reads in MiXCR, one entry per CDR3 protein. The repertoire holds around 450,000 distinct CDR3 sequences, 24% seen once, with around 8.8% in the top ten. Germline V gives CDR1 LGHNA, CDR2 YNFKEQ. The CDR3 contains 18 residues. V lost 2 bases and J lost 0; bases outside the gene matches: 6. This clonotype originated in an adult woman who had mild COVID-19 (a few samples of this study predate the infection). Cell type and time point are not known. This chain links TRBV4-2 with TRBJ2-3; 12 bases line up with TRBD2. What was sequenced was PBMCs or a T cell subset sorted from them (not recorded which). The CDR3 nucleotides read TGTGCCAGCAGCCAAAGTCTAGCGGGGGGGCCGAGCACAGATACGCAGTATTTT. Protein sequence: CASSQSLAGGPSTDTQYF.